The next 8 T cell receptor beta chains were all read from a single sample in a study of early T cells in non-severe SARS-CoV-2 infection. TCRdb processed the 5' RACE reads anew with MiXCR; each CDR3 protein has one entry. The sample comprises roughly 77,000 distinct CDR3 sequences, 10% to 15% of which are singletons, and about 4.2% rests with the top ten. The sample comprised whole blood. The origin of the receptors is an adult who was a healthcare worker with PCR-confirmed SARS-CoV-2 infection or an uninfected control (not recorded which).

This clonotype was picked up many times. The chain employs TRBV20-1 and TRBJ2-1; tentatively, D is TRBD1 (5 bases). Looked up from germline, CDR1 is DFQATT and CDR2 is SNEGSKA (reference sequence). The CDR3 runs 12 residues. V lost 6 bases, J lost 12 bases, and 18 bases lay in between. The CDR3 reads CSAGPGNLGQFF. CDR3 DNA: TGCAGTGCCGGACCAGGGAACCTGGGGCAGTTCTTC.

The chain's CDR3 is CASSESGGRNEQFF. The CDR3, as DNA: TGTGCCAGTAGTGAATCAGGGGGAAGGAATGAGCAGTTCTTC. The rearrangement links TRBV19 to TRBJ2-1, with 7 bases that match TRBD1. CDR1 is LNHDA and CDR2 is SQIVND in the germline V gene (reference sequence). Germline trimming cut 5 bases from V and 7 bases from J; bases unmatched to any gene: 8. This CDR3 spans 14 amino acids.

The V call is TRBV28, the J call TRBJ2-3; tentative D call: TRBD2 (6 bases). Trimming pared 5 bases from V and 2 bases from J, leaving 14 bases between. The CDR3 sequence is 15 residues long. Germline CDR1 reads MDHEN; CDR2 reads SYDVKM. CDR3 DNA sequence: TGTGCCAGCAGTGCGGGGTCGGGGTTCACAGATACGCAGTATTTT. This translates into CASSAGSGFTDTQYF. The full variable domain, in which reference TRBV28 and TRBJ2-3 provide the parts outside the CDR3, is DVKVTQSSRYLVKRTGEKVFLECVQDMDHENMFWYRQDPGLGLRLIYFSYDVKMKEKGDIPEGYSVSREKKERFSLILESASTNQTSMYLCASSAGSGFTDTQYFGPGTRLTVL.

This clonotype has a count of ten or more. The V gene is TRBV6-1, the J gene TRBJ1-1; D may be TRBD1 (5 bases). V was cut by 5 bases and J by 0 bases, with 19 bases left in between. The CDR3 is 17 residues long. CDR1 is MNHNS and CDR2 is SASEGT in the germline V gene. The CDR3 region has the DNA TGTGCCAGCAGTTCCGACAAGGACACCTTCATGAACACTGAAGCTTTCTTT. As protein: CASSSDKDTFMNTEAFF.

This clonotype was found many times. CDR3 DNA sequence: TGTGCCAGCAAGTTCAGCACGGTGGACACAGATACGCAGTATTTT. It yields the protein CASKFSTVDTDTQYF. This chain uses TRBV12-3 or TRBV12-4 with TRBJ2-3; no clear D gene. CDR3 length equals 15 residues. Trimming left V 7 bases short and J 2 bases short, with 16 bases between.

The CDR3 region is CASSADFDTEAFF. The DNA of the CDR3 is TGTGCCAGCAGCGCGGACTTCGATACTGAAGCTTTCTTT. The genes are TRBV13 and TRBJ1-1; D unclear. Germline-derived CDR1 and CDR2 are PRHDT and FYEKMQ (reference sequence). Deletions cut 5 bases from V and 5 bases from J, with 12 bases between. This CDR3 is 13 amino acids long.

This clonotype has ten or more counts. V usage is TRBV5-8 and J usage is TRBJ1-2, with unresolved D. V shed 4 bases and J shed 3 bases, with 4 bases lying between them. Germline V CDR1 and CDR2: SGHTS, YDEGEE. The CDR3 loop spans 11 amino acids. CDR3 region: CASSPHYGYTF. The CDR3, as DNA: TGTGCCAGCAGCCCGCACTATGGCTACACCTTC.

This clonotype has at least ten counts. The V gene is TRBV5-1, the J gene TRBJ1-5; a possible D gene is TRBD1 (5 bases). Trimming shortened V by 5 bases and J by 0 bases, and 9 bases separated the two germline ends. The CDR3 is 14 amino acids. Germline-derived CDR1 and CDR2 are SGHRS and YFSETQ. CDR3 sequence: CASRRDGSNQPQHF. As DNA, the CDR3 is TGCGCCAGCAGGCGGGACGGTAGCAATCAGCCCCAGCATTTT. The full variable domain, its missing parts supplied by reference TRBV5-1 and TRBJ1-5, is KAGVTQTPRYLIKTRGQQVTLSCSPISGHRSVSWYQQTPGQGLQFLFEYFSETQRNKGNFPGRFSGRQFSNSRSEMNVSTLELGDSALYLCASRRDGSNQPQHFGDGTRLSIL.